This T cell receptor beta chain was profiled in a study of technical replicates of blood from several donors. Some clones are missing from TCRdb's copy, which holds only in-frame ones; the method was immunoSEQ multiplex PCR. Here the sample spans roughly 79,000 clones, 96% being singletons. The CDR3 runs 14 residues. The germline CDR1 and CDR2 sequences are SGHRS and YFSETQ. Between the trimmed V and J ends, which lost 4 bases and 6 bases, there was a span of 16 bases. The V and J genes are TRBV5-1 and TRBJ1-1; the D is unclear. The TCR sequence derives from a human donor in good health. Sample: T cells isolated from PBMCs. This CDR3 is CASSEDPGGPEAFF. CDR3 coding DNA: TGCGCCAGCAGCGAGGACCCAGGAGGCCCTGAAGCTTTCTTT.